The sequence of this T cell receptor (beta chain) was determined in a study of OX40 agonist ivuxolimab in advanced cancers. General study results and limits: The CD4+ and CD8+ T cells in the blood had expanded clonally by week 6 at 0.1 to 3.0 mg/kg.

Individuals having autoimmune disease history or systemic immunosuppression were not enrolled. The CDR3 has 14 amino acids. V trimming: 3 bases; J trimming: 0 bases; junction bases outside the gene matches: 3. Germline V gene lookup returns CDR1 SGHNT and CDR2 YYREEE (reference sequence). Concerning this clone: The antigen is unknown.

Repertoires were generated with immunoSEQ multiplex PCR, while TCRdb's copy carries only in-frame clones and drops some. The top ten clones hold 11% of a sample with tens of thousands of clones, 70% to 90% of them seen once. The receptor's source is an adult with an advanced solid tumor such as melanoma, head and neck, liver or kidney cancer. The chain uses TRBV5-4 and TRBJ2-7; 7 bases map to TRBD1. The specimen was CD4+ or CD8+ T cells sorted from blood, collected in a trial of the OX40 agonist ivuxolimab. CDR3: CASSSTGSSYEQYF. In nucleotides, the CDR3 is TGTGCCAGCAGCTCGACAGGGAGCTCCTACGAGCAGTACTTC.